Listed below are T cell receptor beta chains from one sample, sequenced in a study of Ad26.COV2.S vaccination and SARS-CoV-2 variants. Method: immunoSEQ multiplex PCR; TCRdb's copy keeps in-frame clones and lacks some. The data show around 500,000 clones, with about 88% seen just once and 1.7% held by the top ten. Sequences were derived from peripheral blood, sampled in a trial of Ad26.COV2.S vaccine versus placebo. Receptors originate from a person aged 18-65 years who received the Ad26.COV2.S COVID-19 vaccine or a placebo. CDR3s include the opening cysteine and the closing phenylalanine or tryptophan. D genes are given only for firm matches. Clone size is not always given. Where it is, it says once, few, many or a class for expanded clones.

D gene,J gene,V gene,clone size,CDR3 protein,CDR3 DNA
TRBD1,TRBJ2-7,TRBV6-2/TRBV6-3,.,CASSPTGSTYEQYF,TGTGCCAGCAGTCCGACAGGGTCGACCTACGAGCAGTACTTC
TRBD2,TRBJ2-5,TRBV15,.,CATSRDRASGRVETQYF,TGTGCCACCAGCAGAGATCGGGCTAGCGGGAGGGTTGAGACCCAGTACTTC
TRBD2,TRBJ2-7,TRBV6-5,few,CASSYSSGGTREQYF,TGTGCCAGCAGTTACTCTAGCGGGGGGACTAGGGAGCAGTACTTC
TRBD1,TRBJ1-4,TRBV6-5,once,CASRIDRGNEKLFF,TGTGCCAGCAGAATTGACAGGGGGAATGAAAAACTGTTTTTT
.,TRBJ1-4,TRBV27,.,CASSHTTRATNEKLFF,TGTGCCAGCAGCCACACGACCCGTGCAACTAATGAAAAACTGTTTTTT
.,TRBJ2-7,TRBV7-8,.,CASSSRTDYYEQYF,TGTGCCAGCAGCTCTAGGACAGATTACTACGAGCAGTACTTC
.,TRBJ2-7,TRBV28,once,CASSSDGPYEQYF,TGTGCCAGCAGCTCCGACGGTCCCTACGAGCAGTACTTC
TRBD2,TRBJ2-1,TRBV7-6,.,CASSLGDPGLAVNEQFF,TGTGCCAGCAGCTTAGGGGACCCGGGACTAGCGGTAAATGAGCAGTTCTTC
TRBD2,TRBJ2-5,TRBV5-1,few,CASSFLLAGEGQETQYF,TGCGCCAGCAGCTTTCTGTTAGCGGGAGAAGGCCAAGAGACCCAGTACTTC
.,TRBJ1-6,TRBV18,.,CASSPRQYNSPLHF,TGTGCCAGCTCACCACGGCAGTATAATTCACCCCTCCACTTT
TRBD2,TRBJ2-2,TRBV9,.,CASSRTSGNTGELFF,TGTGCCAGCAGCCGGACTAGCGGGAACACCGGGGAGCTGTTTTTT
.,TRBJ1-6,TRBV7-3,few,CASSFGGPNSPLHF,TGTGCCAGCAGCTTCGGGGGTCCTAATTCACCCCTCCACTTT
.,TRBJ2-5,TRBV7-8,few,CASSPIEEETQYF,TGTGCCAGCAGCCCCATTGAGGAAGAGACCCAGTACTTC
TRBD1,TRBJ1-1,TRBV7-2,.,CASRSRGDTEAFF,TGTGCCAGCAGGTCCAGGGGGGACACTGAAGCTTTCTTT
TRBD1,TRBJ1-6,TRBV27,.,CASSPRQGAHNSPLHF,TGTGCCAGCAGTCCCCGACAGGGGGCGCATAATTCACCCCTCCACTTT